This TCR beta chain was sequenced during a study of beta chain features in type 1 diabetes. Sequencing targeted expressed TCRB transcripts, as all isolated RNA had been reverse transcribed. Average reads per stem cell-like memory T cell sample were around 1 million. The repertoire was sequenced with immunoSEQ multiplex PCR; TCRdb's copy has only in-frame clones and lacks some. The data contain tens of thousands of clones, around a third of them singletons. A single count supports this clone. Its antigen is unknown. General study results and limits: There was a possibility that cDNA sequencing over-represented cells with high TCR expression. All four CD4+ subsets from Type 1 diabetes patients carried moderately but significantly shorter TCRB CDR3s. TCRB rearrangement may or may not be influenced by HLA type; here this remained unresolved.

CDR1 is KGHSH and CDR2 is LQKENI in the germline V gene. This CDR3 region has 12 residues. V was pared by 6 bases and J by 5 bases, with 8 bases between. The clonotype comes from a woman between 18 and 30 years old in good health. Input material: stem cell memory CD4+ T cells from blood. The chain joins TRBV18 to TRBJ2-1; D gene unclear. The CDR3 sequence is CASSLNNNEQFF. CDR3 DNA sequence: TGTGCCAGCTCCTTAAATAACAATGAGCAGTTCTTC.